Listed below are T cell receptor beta chains from one sample, sequenced in a study of blood T cell repertoires in COVID-19. Method: immunoSEQ multiplex PCR; TCRdb's copy keeps in-frame clones and lacks some. The sample has fewer than 200,000 clones; around 83% are singletons. What was sequenced was PBMCs or T cells enriched from blood (not recorded which). The receptors derive from a woman between 45 and 65 years old in a cohort exposed to, infected with or recovered from COVID-19 (not recorded which). Both conserved end residues are part of each CDR3. Size is omitted from some rows. Given values are once, few, many or a class for expanded clones.

J gene | V gene | CDR3 length | clone size | CDR3 protein
TRBJ1-2 | TRBV27 | 13 | . | CASRRDSLYGYTF
TRBJ1-5 | TRBV28 | 14 | . | CASRTSEGNQPQHF
TRBJ2-2 | TRBV20-1 | 14 | . | CSASEGGRTGELFF
TRBJ1-5 | TRBV7-8 | 14 | . | CASSLDNSNQPQHF
TRBJ2-5 | TRBV7-7 | 16 | many | CASSPVGGSPQETQYF
TRBJ2-1 | TRBV19 | 16 | . | CASRIGRDRDYNEQFF
TRBJ1-5 | TRBV28 | 14 | . | CASSPQGAHQPQHF
TRBJ2-5 | TRBV5-1 | 15 | . | CASSPTGQRGETQYF
TRBJ1-5 | TRBV10-3 | 14 | . | CAISEDRADQPQHF
TRBJ1-1 | TRBV7-2 | 14 | . | CASSSNRVTTEAFF
TRBJ2-2 | TRBV5-1 | 13 | few | CASSLTDTGELFF
TRBJ1-2 | TRBV15 | 16 | . | CATSRPATGYRGGYTF
TRBJ2-1 | TRBV14 | 18 | . | CASSRRLAGDSSYNEQFF
TRBJ1-1 | TRBV11-3 | 13 | . | CASSPLGALKAFF
TRBJ1-2 | TRBV28 | 11 | . | CASSWGDGYTF
TRBJ1-5 | TRBV6-5 | 13 | once | CAVLAGLDQPQHF
TRBJ1-1 | TRBV15 | 13 | . | CATRPGGITEAFF
TRBJ2-2 | TRBV21-1 | 18 | . | CASSKDPSGRAYSGELFF
TRBJ2-7 | TRBV7-9 | 16 | . | CASSPELAGDIYEQYF